This TCR beta chain was captured by sequencing in a study of post-analysis software for immune sequencing data. The wider study: There were relapsing-remitting, secondary progressive and progressive-relapsing multiple sclerosis among the disease courses included. Study-level results: Patients with multiple sclerosis recorded significantly lower normalized Chao1 diversity than controls, the study found. Pronounced co-clustering by F measure was evident among identically batched samples. A handful of TRBV segments were more frequent in patients than controls; TRBV5-6, TRBV5-1 and TRBV20-1 belonged to this group.

This clonotype was observed a few times. Its matching antigen is unknown. This CDR3 has 16 amino acids. Trimming left V 2 bases short and J 4 bases short, with 17 bases between. Incorporated into the TCR beta cDNA libraries were unique molecular identifiers, which served to reduce PCR and sequencing biases. Input populations of about 0.95 to 10 million T cells gave rise to roughly 0.5 million cDNA molecules. TCRdb re-derived calls from the PCR reads in MiXCR, one entry per CDR3 protein. The profile covers approximately 660,000 distinct CDR3 sequences, with 59% appearing a single time and around 11% taken by the ten largest.

The chain links TRBV12-3 or TRBV12-4 to TRBJ2-5, with no clear D. The source material was blood. This TCR came from a girl aged 2-10 years with multiple sclerosis. This CDR3 reads CASSLIPFIGGETQYF. Here the CDR3 DNA reads TGTGCCAGCAGTTTAATCCCTTTTATCGGCGGAGAGACCCAGTACTTC.